Presented here are 14 T cell receptor beta chains from one specimen sequenced in a study of blood T cell repertoires in COVID-19. Sequencing was performed with immunoSEQ multiplex PCR; in TCRdb, only in-frame clones are kept and a portion is missing. Of 65,000 to 80,000 clones in the sample, over 75% were seen once. Sequencing input: peripheral blood. These receptors came from a man aged 50 to 59 with active COVID-19.

This clone was seen a single time. The chain combines TRBV15 with TRBJ2-1; D might be TRBD2 (5 bases). CDR1 and CDR2 from the germline V gene are LNHNV and YYDKDF (reference sequence). The CDR3 has 14 amino acids. V was clipped by 4 bases and J by 6 bases, with 13 bases between them. CDR3 DNA sequence: TGTGCCACCAGCACCCGCAGCGGCTTCAATGAGCAGTTCTTC. It encodes CATSTRSGFNEQFF.

The chain employs TRBV4-2 and TRBJ2-1; TRBD2 is a possible D gene (6 bases). V lost 3 bases to trimming and J lost 5 bases, with 20 bases between them. The CDR3 consists of 17 residues. The V gene's germline CDR1 is LGHNA and CDR2 YNFKEQ. In nucleotides, the CDR3 is TGTGCCAGCAGCCAGGCCCCCAGCGGCACGGGGGACAATGAGCAGTTCTTC. This translates into CASSQAPSGTGDNEQFF.

The chain recombines TRBV11-2 with TRBJ1-5, with a tentative D call TRBD1 (6 bases). CDR1 and CDR2 from the germline V gene are SGHAT and FQNNGV. The CDR3 is 16 amino acids. Deletions cut 5 bases from V and 6 bases from J, with 20 bases between. The CDR3 sequence: CASSGAGVGLCQPQHF. CDR3 DNA sequence: TGTGCCAGCAGCGGGGCAGGGGTTGGATTATGTCAGCCCCAGCATTTT.

This chain links TRBV18 with TRBJ2-3, with D uncertain. Germline assignment: CDR1 KGHSH and CDR2 LQKENI. V shed 3 bases and J shed 3 bases, with 10 bases lying between them. The CDR3 is made up of 14 amino acids. In DNA, the CDR3 is TGTGCCAGCTCACCGGGCTCAACTACAGATACGCAGTATTTT. Protein: CASSPGSTTDTQYF.

This chain joins TRBV2 and TRBJ1-3; 9 bases are a match to TRBD1. This CDR3 region has 14 residues. V lost 8 bases and J lost 2; bases outside the gene matches: 4. The germline CDR1 and CDR2 sequences are SNHLY and FYNNEI. CDR3 coding DNA: TGTGCCAGCGGGGGACAGGGAGCTGGAAACACCATATATTTT. Protein sequence: CASGGQGAGNTIYF.

The chain has TRBV5-1 and TRBJ2-1, with D perhaps matching TRBD2 (6 bases). The length of the CDR3 is 14 residues. V gave up 4 bases and J gave up 4 bases, with 12 bases separating them. Germline CDR1 SGHRS, CDR2 YFSETQ. The CDR3, as DNA: TGCGCCAGCAGCCAGACCGGGACTTACAATGAGCAGTTCTTC. Translating it yields CASSQTGTYNEQFF.

This chain connects TRBV15 to TRBJ2-7, with 10 bases fitting TRBD1. The germline gives CDR1 LNHNV, CDR2 YYDKDF (reference sequence). This CDR3 contains 13 residues. Trimming took 6 bases from V and 3 from J; bases not matched to a gene: 2. The CDR3 DNA sequence: TGTGCCACCAGGGGACAGGGGTTCTACGAGCAGTACTTC. This translates into CATRGQGFYEQYF.

The chain combines TRBV6-6 with TRBJ2-1; TRBD1 matches 11 bases. V dropped 2 bases and J dropped 7; count of bases not matched to a gene: 7. This CDR3 region has 16 residues. Germline CDR1 and CDR2: MNHNY and SVGAGI (reference sequence). Here the CDR3 DNA reads TGTGCCAGCAGTTACAGGACAGGGGGCGCGTGGAATGAGCAGTTCTTC. Encoded protein: CASSYRTGGAWNEQFF.

A single count supports this clone. The rearrangement joins TRBV18 to TRBJ1-2, with TRBD1 identical over 10 bases. The ends lost 1 base at V and 2 bases at J; junction bases unmatched: 4. The CDR3 length is 16 residues. Germline values: CDR1 KGHSH, CDR2 LQKENI. CDR3 DNA: TGTGCCAGCTCACCACTGGGACAGGGGAGGAACTATGGCTACACCTTC. It is translated as CASSPLGQGRNYGYTF.

V and J are TRBV9 and TRBJ1-1; 8 nucleotides align to TRBD1. The CDR3 has 14 amino acids. Trimming cost V 1 base and J 4 bases; bases outside gene matches: 3. Looked up from germline, CDR1 is SGDLS and CDR2 is YYNGEE. The CDR3 spells CASSVQDRVTEAFF. In DNA form, the CDR3 reads TGTGCCAGCAGCGTACAGGACAGGGTCACTGAAGCTTTCTTT.

At least ten counts were recorded for this clone. The rearrangement joins TRBV2 to TRBJ2-5; D is possibly TRBD2 (7 bases). Germline CDR1 and CDR2: SNHLY and FYNNEI. V was shortened by 6 bases and J by 4 bases, with 18 bases between the two germline ends. This CDR3 has 15 amino acids. CDR3 sequence: CASSLEGGRRETQYF. The CDR3, as DNA: TGTGCCAGCAGCCTCGAGGGGGGGCGTAGAGAGACCCAGTACTTC. The variable domain in full, completed from reference TRBV2 and TRBJ2-5, reads EPEVTQTPSHQVTQMGQEVILRCVPISNHLYFYWYRQILGQKVEFLVSFYNNEISEKSEIFDDQFSVERPDGSNFTLKIRSTKLEDSAMYFCASSLEGGRRETQYFGPGTRLLVL.

This chain links TRBV30 with TRBJ1-3; a possible D gene is TRBD1 (6 bases). The germline CDR1 and CDR2 sequences are GTSNPN and SVGIG (reference sequence). The CDR3 consists of 16 residues. The germline V and J ends were trimmed by 1 base and 3 bases, with 16 bases remaining between them. In DNA, the CDR3 is TGTGCCTGGAGTGAGTTAAACAGGGCTGATGGAAACACCATATATTTT. It yields the protein CAWSELNRADGNTIYF.

The chain recombines TRBV5-1 with TRBJ1-1; TRBD1 agrees at 10 bases. Trimming took 2 bases from V and 3 from J; bases not matched to a gene: 4. CDR1 SGHRS and CDR2 YFSETQ come from the germline V gene. This CDR3 spans 15 amino acids. CDR3 sequence (DNA): TGCGCCAGCAGCTTCACCGGGACAGGGGACACTGAAGCTTTCTTT. This codes for CASSFTGTGDTEAFF.

V usage is TRBV9 and J usage is TRBJ2-1, with 10 positions matching TRBD2. Germline lookup yields CDR1 SGDLS and CDR2 YYNGEE. The CDR3 contains 15 residues. J gave up 4 bases and V 6 bases, and 7 bases lay outside the gene matches. CDR3 sequence: CASTPASGGYNEQFF. CDR3 in DNA: TGTGCCAGCACCCCGGCTAGCGGGGGTTACAATGAGCAGTTCTTC.